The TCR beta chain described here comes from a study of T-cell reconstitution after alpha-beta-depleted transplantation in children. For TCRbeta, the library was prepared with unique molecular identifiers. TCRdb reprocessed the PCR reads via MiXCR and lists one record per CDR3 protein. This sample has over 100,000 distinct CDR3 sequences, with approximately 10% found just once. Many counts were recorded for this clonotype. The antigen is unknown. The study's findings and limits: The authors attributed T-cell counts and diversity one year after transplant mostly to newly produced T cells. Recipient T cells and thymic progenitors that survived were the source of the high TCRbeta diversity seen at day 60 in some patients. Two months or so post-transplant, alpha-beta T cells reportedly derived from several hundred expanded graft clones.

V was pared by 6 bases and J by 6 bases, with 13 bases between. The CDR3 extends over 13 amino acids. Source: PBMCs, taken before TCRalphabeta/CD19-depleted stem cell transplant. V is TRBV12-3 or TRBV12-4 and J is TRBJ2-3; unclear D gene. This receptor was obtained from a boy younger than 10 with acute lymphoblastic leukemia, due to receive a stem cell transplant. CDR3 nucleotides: TGTGCCAGCAGCCATAGTGCCAGGGATACGCAGTATTTT. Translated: CASSHSARDTQYF.